A single sample gave rise to the 22 T cell receptor beta chains below, sequenced in a study of T cell repertoires in cytomegalovirus infection. TCRdb analysed the reads with MiXCR anew, one entry per CDR3 protein. The sample records roughly 990,000 distinct CDR3 sequences, around 31% being singletons. Their antigens are not known. The specimen comprised cultured CD8+ T cells from PBMCs, sampled from culture after CMV antigen stimulation. The origin of the receptors is a human donor in good health (CMV status not recorded). Some clones in this sample may be carry-over from other donors' samples.

The V and J genes are TRBV5-5 and TRBJ1-1; D is uncertain. V lost 4 bases to trimming and J lost 1 base, with 11 bases between them. The length of the CDR3 is 14 residues. Germline CDR1 reads SGHKS; CDR2 reads YYEKEE (reference sequence). This CDR3 is CASSPWVENTEAFF. CDR3 bases: TGTGCCAGCAGCCCGTGGGTGGAGAACACTGAAGCTTTCTTT.

This clonotype has at least ten counts. This chain connects TRBV7-2 to TRBJ2-5; D uncertain. Germline assignment: CDR1 SGHTA and CDR2 FQGNSA. Trimming shortened V by 8 bases and J by 2 bases, and 12 bases separated the two germline ends. The CDR3 has 13 amino acids. The CDR3 is CASGSRKQETQYF. CDR3 nucleotides: TGTGCCAGCGGGTCTAGGAAACAAGAGACCCAGTACTTC.

This chain links TRBV7-8 with TRBJ2-2; 9 nucleotides line up with TRBD1. Trimming removed 5 bases from V and 6 bases from J; junction bases left unmatched: 22. This CDR3 region has 20 residues. Germline CDR1 is SGHVS and CDR2 is FQNEAQ. DNA for the CDR3: TGTGCCAGCAGCCATCCGCCCTCCGTTATCGGGGACAGGGACGCCGGGGAGCTGTTTTTT. Amino acid sequence: CASSHPPSVIGDRDAGELFF.

This sequence joins TRBV7-9 and TRBJ2-1; D is possibly TRBD2 (6 bases). Deletions cut 6 bases from V and 3 bases from J, with 12 bases between. Germline values: CDR1 SEHNR, CDR2 FQNEAQ (reference sequence). CDR3 length: 14 amino acids. The CDR3 reads CASRGGDHYNEQFF. DNA for the CDR3: TGTGCCAGCAGAGGAGGGGACCACTACAATGAGCAGTTCTTC.

This chain connects TRBV2 to TRBJ1-2, with 9 bases aligning to TRBD1. Trimming at V came to 8 bases and at J to 6 bases, leaving 10 bases not matched to a gene. The germline V gene has CDR1 SNHLY and CDR2 FYNNEI. The CDR3 covers 14 residues. The CDR3 DNA is TGTGCCAGCCGGACAGGGGACGGCCTGGATGGCTACACCTTC. Residues: CASRTGDGLDGYTF.

With regard to this clonotype: This could be a read error, since a much larger clone is one nucleotide away. V usage is TRBV7-8 and J usage is TRBJ2-7; 12 nucleotides line up with TRBD1. This CDR3 comprises 14 residues. Germline loops: CDR1 SGHVS, CDR2 FQNEAQ. CDR3 residues: CASRGGQGAYEQHF. CDR3 sequence (DNA): TGTGCCAGCAGGGGGGGACAGGGGGCCTACGAGCAGCACTTC.

As for this clonotype: This may be a read error: a much more frequent sequence differs by one nucleotide. The chain is built from TRBV7-8 and TRBJ2-7; D remains unclear. From germline, CDR1 is SGHVS and CDR2 FQNEAQ. The CDR3 totals 14 residues. The CDR3 region is CASSLGKNSYEQHV. CDR3 DNA: TGTGCCAGCAGCTTAGGGAAAAACTCCTACGAGCAGCACGTC.

The CDR3 DNA reads TGTGCCAGCAGTTACCCCTTAACAGGGGCCAACAATGAGCAGTTCTTC. It translates to CASSYPLTGANNEQFF. J is TRBJ2-1 and V is TRBV6-6; 7 bases align to TRBD1. V shed 2 bases, J shed 5 bases, and the junction held 9 bases outside the gene matches. From germline, CDR1 is MNHNY and CDR2 SVGAGI (reference sequence). The CDR3 runs to 16 residues.

The chain carries TRBV19 and TRBJ1-5; 9 nucleotides match TRBD1. The germline V gene has CDR1 LNHDA and CDR2 SQIVND (reference sequence). CDR3 size: 14 residues. V was clipped by 6 bases and J by 5 bases; unmatched bases: 5. This CDR3 reads CASRTWTGDQPQHF. The CDR3, as DNA: TGTGCCAGTAGGACCTGGACAGGGGATCAGCCCCAGCATTTT.

This sequence joins TRBV4-1 and TRBJ2-1, with 8 bases fitting TRBD2. After removal of 2 bases from V and 6 bases from J, the junction contained 3 bases not matched to a gene. The V gene's germline CDR1 is MGHRA and CDR2 YSYEKL. The CDR3 covers 14 residues. CDR3 in amino acids: CASSQPGGLNEQFF. The CDR3 nucleotides read TGCGCCAGCAGCCAACCGGGGGGGCTCAATGAGCAGTTCTTC.

This clonotype appeared many times. This chain connects TRBV7-6 to TRBJ1-6; 9 bases are shared with TRBD1. CDR1 SGHVS and CDR2 FNYEAQ come from the germline V gene. CDR3 length: 14 residues. J gave up 6 bases and V 4 bases, and 1 base lay outside the gene matches. CDR3 region: CASSSTGGNSPLHF. In nucleotides, the CDR3 is TGTGCCAGCAGCTCGACAGGGGGTAATTCACCCCTCCACTTT.

The chain employs TRBV6-5 and TRBJ1-2; D is possibly TRBD1 (5 bases). This CDR3 contains 13 residues. With 5 bases removed from V and 8 bases from J, the gap between germline ends came to 15 bases. The germline gives CDR1 MNHEY, CDR2 SVGAGI. The CDR3 region is CASSPTHQGGYTF. CDR3 nucleotide sequence: TGTGCCAGCAGTCCGACCCACCAGGGAGGCTACACCTTC.

V and J are TRBV27 and TRBJ1-2, with 9 nucleotides matching TRBD1. The CDR3 spans 15 residues. Germline loops: CDR1 MNHEY, CDR2 SMNVEV (reference sequence). V lost 5 bases and J lost 6; bases outside the gene matches: 10. The CDR3 spells CASSTWGQGGDGYTF. CDR3 DNA sequence: TGTGCCAGCAGTACCTGGGGACAGGGCGGAGATGGCTACACCTTC.

The rearrangement uses TRBV6-8 and TRBJ1-1; D possibly corresponds to TRBD1 (5 bases). The germline V gene encodes CDR1 MNHGY and CDR2 SAAAGT. The CDR3 consists of 13 residues. V was clipped by 7 bases and J by 4 bases, with 13 bases between them. CDR3 sequence reads: CASKAGFGTEAFF. CDR3 nucleotide sequence: TGTGCCAGCAAGGCAGGGTTTGGCACTGAAGCTTTCTTT.

To note about this clonotype: At one end the junction does not follow the germline gene, possibly because of a read error. J is TRBJ2-2 and V is TRBV5-3, with a possible D match to TRBD2 (6 bases). TRBV5-3 is treated as an ORF (open reading frame) with a function not yet certain. This CDR3 spans 15 amino acids. CDR3 residues: CASSLERVSRGELFF. Here the CDR3 DNA reads TGTGCCAGCAGCTTGGAGCGGGTCTCGCGCGGGGAGCTGTTTTTT.

This chain connects TRBV25-1 to TRBJ1-6; TRBD1 matches 7 bases. Germline V gene lookup returns CDR1 MGHDK and CDR2 SYGVNS. After removal of 4 bases from V and 7 bases from J, the junction contained 4 bases not matched to a gene. This CDR3 has 14 amino acids. CDR3 in DNA: TGTGCCAGCAGTGCTGGACAGGCGAATTCACCCCTCCACTTT. It encodes CASSAGQANSPLHF.

The rearrangement links TRBV6-6 to TRBJ2-7; D ambiguous. The germline V and J ends were trimmed by 4 bases and 1 base, with 8 bases remaining between them. Germline CDR1 and CDR2: MNHNY and SVGAGI (reference sequence). This CDR3 is built from 13 residues. As DNA, the CDR3 is TGTGCCAGCAGTTTGACGGCTTCCTACGAGCAGTACGTC. This encodes CASSLTASYEQYV.

This chain uses TRBV27 with TRBJ2-3; 7 nucleotides match TRBD2. After removal of 8 bases from V and 2 bases from J, the junction contained 7 bases not matched to a gene. The germline gives CDR1 MNHEY, CDR2 SMNVEV (reference sequence). CDR3 length equals 14 residues. CDR3 region: CASARERITDTQYF. The CDR3 bases are TGTGCCAGCGCGCGGGAGCGGATCACAGATACGCAGTATTTT.

With regard to this clonotype: A much bigger clone sits one base away, suggesting this may be a read error. V gene TRBV7-6 combines with J gene TRBJ2-3; 11 positions match TRBD1. This CDR3 spans 15 amino acids. Germline V gene data show CDR1 as SGHVS and CDR2 as FNYEAQ. The CDR3 is CAGSSRTGGRDTQYF. CDR3 nucleotide sequence: TGTGCCGGCAGCTCCCGGACAGGGGGCAGGGATACGCAGTATTTT.

This clonotype showed up just a few times. The chain joins TRBV28 to TRBJ2-1, with D perhaps TRBD1 or TRBD2 (5 bases each). Germline CDR1 and CDR2: MDHEN and SYDVKM. The CDR3 runs to 14 residues. Deletions cut 8 bases from V and 5 bases from J, with 16 bases between. As DNA, the CDR3 is TGTGCCAGCTTTAGAGGGACCATCAACAATGAGCAGTTCTTC. Translated: CASFRGTINNEQFF.

CDR3 in amino acids: CASSLDRGLSTEAFF. CDR3 coding DNA: TGTGCCAGCAGTCTTGACAGGGGGCTGAGCACTGAAGCTTTCTTT. The gene calls are TRBV6-6 and TRBJ1-1; the match to TRBD1 covers 10 bases. Trimming at V came to 5 bases and at J to 4 bases, leaving 7 bases not matched to a gene. Germline V lookup: CDR1 MNHNY, CDR2 SVGAGI (reference sequence). The CDR3 covers 15 residues.

This rearrangement joins TRBV4-1 to TRBJ1-3; D unclear. V was shortened by 0 bases and J by 3 bases, with 9 bases between the two germline ends. The germline gives CDR1 MGHRA, CDR2 YSYEKL. There are 15 residues in the CDR3. CDR3 in DNA: TGCGCCAGCAGCCAAGATATTACAATTGGAAACACCATATATTTT. It is translated as CASSQDITIGNTIYF.